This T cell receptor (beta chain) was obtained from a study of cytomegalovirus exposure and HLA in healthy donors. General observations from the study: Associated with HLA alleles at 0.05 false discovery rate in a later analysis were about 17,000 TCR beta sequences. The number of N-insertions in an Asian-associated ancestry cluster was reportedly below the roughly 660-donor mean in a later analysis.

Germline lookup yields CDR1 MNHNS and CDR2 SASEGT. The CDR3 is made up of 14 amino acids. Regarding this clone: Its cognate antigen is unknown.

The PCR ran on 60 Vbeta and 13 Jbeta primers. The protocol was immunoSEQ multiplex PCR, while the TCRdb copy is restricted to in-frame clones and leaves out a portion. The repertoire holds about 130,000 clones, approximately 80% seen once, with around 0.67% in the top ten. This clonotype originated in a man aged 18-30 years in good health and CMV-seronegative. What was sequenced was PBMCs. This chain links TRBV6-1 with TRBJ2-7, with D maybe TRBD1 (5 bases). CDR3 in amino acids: CGSCVSGATYEQYF. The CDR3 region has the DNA TGTGGGAGCTGTGTTAGTGGGGCCACCTACGAGCAGTACTTC.